This TCR beta chain was identified in a study of T cells expressing NK-cell markers. One entry per CDR3 protein, without DNA, is what TCRdb gives after re-calling the 5' RACE reads. The sample data list 300,000 to 500,000 distinct CDR3 sequences. This CDR3 comprises 13 residues. CDR1 KGHSY and CDR2 FQNENV come from the germline V gene. This receptor was identified in a woman aged 45-60 years in good health. The chain is built from TRBV16 and TRBJ2-6; the TCRdb D gene call, TRBD1, has no DNA to confirm it. The sample was blood T cells: a sorted CD56 or NKG2C T cell subset, CD4+ or CD8+ T cells, or bulk PBMC T cells (not recorded which). The CDR3 loop reads CASRAGTVDVLTF.